This TCR beta chain was observed in a study of T cell repertoires in cytomegalovirus infection. TCRdb re-derived calls from the reads in MiXCR, one entry per CDR3 protein. Seen here are about 240,000 distinct CDR3 sequences, roughly 6.5% observed once, and the top ten hold 5.5% to 6.5%. The CDR3 is 15 residues long. CDR1 DFQATT and CDR2 SNEGSKA come from the germline V gene (reference sequence). V shed 0 bases and J shed 5 bases, with 16 bases lying between them. In its sample, this clonotype was seen many times. The sequence was collected from a human donor in good health (CMV status not recorded). Some clones in this sample may be carry-over from other donors' samples. Sequencing input: PBMCs. The chain has TRBV20-1 and TRBJ1-2; D not certain. CDR3 sequence (DNA): TGCAGTGCTAGAGATCCCGCACAAAAGATATATGGCTACACCTTC. It encodes CSARDPAQKIYGYTF.